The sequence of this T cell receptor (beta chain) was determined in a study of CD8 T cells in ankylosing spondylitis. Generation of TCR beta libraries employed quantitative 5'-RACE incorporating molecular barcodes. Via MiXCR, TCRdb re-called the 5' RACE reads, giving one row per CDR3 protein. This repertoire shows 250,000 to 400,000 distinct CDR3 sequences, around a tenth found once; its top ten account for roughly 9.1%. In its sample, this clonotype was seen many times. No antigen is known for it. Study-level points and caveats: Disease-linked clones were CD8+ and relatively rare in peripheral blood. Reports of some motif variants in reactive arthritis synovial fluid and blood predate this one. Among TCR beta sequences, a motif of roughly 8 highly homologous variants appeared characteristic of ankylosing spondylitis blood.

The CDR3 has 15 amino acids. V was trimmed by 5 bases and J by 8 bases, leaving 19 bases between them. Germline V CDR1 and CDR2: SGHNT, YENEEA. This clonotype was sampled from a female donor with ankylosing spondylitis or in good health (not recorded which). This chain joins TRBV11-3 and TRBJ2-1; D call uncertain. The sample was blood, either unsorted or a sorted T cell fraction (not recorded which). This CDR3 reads CASSRKPFVVDEQFF. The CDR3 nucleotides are TGTGCCAGCAGCCGAAAACCTTTCGTCGTCGATGAGCAGTTCTTC.